This entry lists 28 T cell receptor beta chains sequenced from one sample in a study of T-cell reconstitution after alpha-beta-depleted transplantation in children. Preparing the TCRbeta library involved the use of unique molecular identifiers. MiXCR, applied by TCRdb to the PCR reads, yields one record per CDR3 protein. Of approximately 350,000 distinct CDR3 sequences listed, over 9% are singletons. Here the sequenced sample was PBMCs from the stem cell graft donor, taken from the stem cell graft. These receptors were taken from a human donor who donated a stem cell graft to a child with acute lymphoblastic leukemia.

This clonotype was seen at least ten times. V gene TRBV6-1 combines with J gene TRBJ2-5; D gene unclear. The CDR3 is 16 amino acids. Per the germline V gene, CDR1 is MNHNS and CDR2 is SASEGT. V dropped 6 bases and J dropped 1 base, with 18 bases sitting between them. In DNA, the CDR3 is TGTGCCAGCAGCTCGGACCAGACCAACCGCCAAGAGACCCAGTACTTC. It translates to CASSSDQTNRQETQYF.

The chain employs TRBV29-1 and TRBJ2-3; D is possibly TRBD2 (6 bases). CDR1 is SQVTM, CDR2 ANQGSEA, per germline. CDR3 length: 16 residues. The V end was cut by 0 bases, the J end by 0 bases, with 13 bases between. The CDR3 here is CSVEDTDGTSTDTQYF. CDR3 nucleotides: TGCAGCGTTGAAGATACCGACGGGACTAGCACAGATACGCAGTATTTT.

V gene TRBV5-5 combines with J gene TRBJ2-7, with 9 bases that match TRBD2. This CDR3 spans 16 amino acids. Trimming cost V 1 base and J 2 bases; bases outside gene matches: 7. Germline CDR1 SGHKS, CDR2 YYEKEE (reference sequence). CDR3: CASSLSSGSWAYEQYF. Written as DNA, the CDR3 is TGTGCCAGCAGCTTGAGTAGCGGGAGCTGGGCCTACGAGCAGTACTTC.

This clonotype has a handful of counts. V gene TRBV7-9 combines with J gene TRBJ2-3, with a weak D call TRBD2 (5 bases). The V end was cut by 5 bases, the J end by 4 bases, with 16 bases between. Germline values: CDR1 SEHNR, CDR2 FQNEAQ (reference sequence). CDR3 length equals 15 residues. The CDR3, as DNA: TGTGCCAGCAGCCACGAGGGTTTGAGCGCAGATACGCAGTATTTT. Its protein product is CASSHEGLSADTQYF.

This clonotype has a handful of counts. The V and J genes are TRBV3-1 and TRBJ1-2; D remains ambiguous. Germline V gene data show CDR1 as LGHDT and CDR2 as YNNKEL (reference sequence). V lost 1 base to trimming and J lost 1 base, with 7 bases between them. The CDR3 covers 14 residues. This CDR3 is CASSQGGLNYGYTF. The CDR3 region has the DNA TGTGCCAGCAGCCAAGGCGGGCTTAACTATGGCTACACCTTC.

The chain uses TRBV9 and TRBJ2-1; TRBD2 matches 13 bases. J was trimmed by 8 bases and V by 0 bases; bases with no gene match: 5. CDR1 SGDLS and CDR2 YYNGEE come from the germline V gene. The CDR3 loop spans 16 amino acids. The chain's CDR3 is CASSVVLAGGPDEQFF. CDR3 sequence (DNA): TGTGCCAGCAGCGTAGTACTAGCGGGAGGGCCCGATGAGCAGTTCTTC.

In this sample, this clonotype turned up many times. The V gene is TRBV6-2 or TRBV6-3, the J gene TRBJ2-7; 7 bases line up with TRBD2. V lost 5 bases and J lost 3; bases outside the gene matches: 4. Per the germline V gene, CDR1 is MNHEY and CDR2 is SVGEGT. CDR3 size: 13 residues. Here the CDR3 reads CASSGRTSYEQYF. The CDR3 DNA sequence: TGTGCCAGCAGTGGCCGGACTAGCTACGAGCAGTACTTC.

This clonotype was detected a few times. This sequence joins TRBV18 and TRBJ2-7; D may be TRBD2 (6 bases). Germline V gene lookup returns CDR1 KGHSH and CDR2 LQKENI. The CDR3 has 16 residues. The V end was cut by 0 bases, the J end by 0 bases, with 12 bases between. The CDR3 nucleotides are TGTGCCAGCTCACCACCGGCAGCGGGCCTCTCCTACGAGCAGTACTTC. Its protein is CASSPPAAGLSYEQYF. Full variable domain (outside the CDR3, taken from reference TRBV18 and TRBJ2-7): NAGVMQNPRHLVRRRGQEARLRCSPMKGHSHVYWYRQLPEEGLKFMVYLQKENIIDESGMPKERFSAEFPKEGPSILRIQQVVRGDSAAYFCASSPPAAGLSYEQYFGPGTRLTVT.

This clonotype showed up many times. This chain joins TRBV29-1 and TRBJ2-3; weak D call: TRBD2 (5 bases). Germline V gene sequence: CDR1 SQVTM, CDR2 ANQGSEA. This CDR3 contains 13 residues. V dropped 7 bases and J dropped 2 bases, with 13 bases sitting between them. The CDR3 spells CSELDLITDTQYF. The CDR3 DNA is TGCAGCGAGTTGGACTTAATCACAGATACGCAGTATTTT.

CDR3 DNA sequence: TGTGCCAGCAGCTTACTGGGACCGGGCCCCTACAATGAGCAGTTCTTC. The encoded protein is CASSLLGPGPYNEQFF. The V and J genes are TRBV7-9 and TRBJ2-1; D is perhaps TRBD1 or TRBD2 (5 bases each). The V end lost 2 bases, the J end lost 2 bases, and 13 bases lay between the germline ends. Germline CDR1 is SEHNR and CDR2 is FQNEAQ (reference sequence). There are 16 residues in the CDR3. The full variable domain, in which reference TRBV7-9 and TRBJ2-1 provide the parts outside the CDR3, is DTGVSQNPRHKITKRGQNVTFRCDPISEHNRLYWYRQTLGQGPEFLTYFQNEAQLEKSRLLSDRFSAERPKGSFSTLEIQRTEQGDSAMYLCASSLLGPGPYNEQFFGPGTRLTVL.

This clonotype was observed a few times. This chain links TRBV7-2 with TRBJ2-5; 14 bases are a match to TRBD2. CDR1 is SGHTA and CDR2 is FQGNSA in the germline V gene. The CDR3 is made up of 17 amino acids. With V trimmed by 5 bases and J by 4 bases, 9 bases remained unmatched. CDR3 DNA: TGTGCCAGCAGCCCCCGACCGGGACTAGCGGGAGCAGAGACCCAGTACTTC. This gives the protein CASSPRPGLAGAETQYF.

This chain links TRBV5-1 with TRBJ2-3; D unclear. The CDR3 extends over 15 amino acids. Germline-derived CDR1 and CDR2 are SGHRS and YFSETQ. The ends were cut back, 5 bases at V and 0 bases at J, with 13 bases in the middle. The CDR3, as DNA: TGCGCCAGCAGGGTCACCCGTTCTAGCACAGATACGCAGTATTTT. Protein sequence: CASRVTRSSTDTQYF.

This clonotype has more than one count but fewer than ten. The J gene is TRBJ2-2, the V gene TRBV12-3 or TRBV12-4, with TRBD2 as a possible D gene (6 bases). CDR3 length: 16 residues. Trimming removed 3 bases at V and 5 bases at J, with 16 bases between. This chain's CDR3 is CASSFLSLARTGELFF. The CDR3 DNA sequence: TGTGCCAGCAGTTTTTTGTCGCTAGCGAGGACCGGGGAGCTGTTTTTT.

This clonotype occurred many times. The V gene is TRBV7-2, the J gene TRBJ1-3; 7 bases fit TRBD1. V lost 3 bases to trimming and J lost 4 bases; unmatched junction nucleotides: 6. The CDR3 length is 15 residues. Germline CDR1 reads SGHTA; CDR2 reads FQGNSA. The CDR3 bases are TGTGCCAGCAGCTTCCTACAGGGGTCCGGAAACACCATATATTTT. Translation gives CASSFLQGSGNTIYF. Supplemented by reference TRBV7-2 and TRBJ1-3, the full variable domain reads GAGVSQSPSNKVTEKGKDVELRCDPISGHTALYWYRQSLGQGLEFLIYFQGNSAPDKSGLPSDRFSAERTGGSVSTLTIQRTQQEDSAVYLCASSFLQGSGNTIYFGEGSWLTVV.

V usage is TRBV27 and J usage is TRBJ2-1; 11 bases agree with TRBD2. The V and J ends lost 1 base and 2 bases, in that order; junction bases with no gene match: 1. The CDR3 spans 16 residues. Looked up from germline, CDR1 is MNHEY and CDR2 is SMNVEV (reference sequence). CDR3 sequence: CASSLFSGRAYNEQFF. CDR3 nucleotides: TGTGCCAGCAGTTTATTTAGCGGGAGGGCCTACAATGAGCAGTTCTTC.

The rearrangement links TRBV5-1 to TRBJ1-3, with a possible D match to TRBD1 (6 bases). Trimming took off 0 bases at V and 0 bases at J, with 16 bases between the two ends. This CDR3 is built from 18 residues. Looked up from germline, CDR1 is SGHRS and CDR2 is YFSETQ. For the CDR3, the DNA is TGCGCCAGCAGCTTGGGACCCCCCGACAGGTCCTCTGGAAACACCATATATTTT. As protein: CASSLGPPDRSSGNTIYF.

The table lists this clonotype with many counts. The V call is TRBV28, the J call TRBJ2-7; D call uncertain. Per the germline V gene, CDR1 is MDHEN and CDR2 is SYDVKM. Trimming shortened V by 4 bases and J by 5 bases, and 12 bases separated the two germline ends. The length of the CDR3 is 13 residues. CDR3 in amino acids: CASSSFLSHEQYF. CDR3 DNA: TGTGCCAGCAGTTCTTTCTTAAGCCACGAGCAGTACTTC.

This rearrangement joins TRBV5-1 to TRBJ1-4, with unresolved D. This CDR3 is built from 15 residues. The germline V gene encodes CDR1 SGHRS and CDR2 YFSETQ. Trimming shortened V by 4 bases and J by 4 bases, and 14 bases separated the two germline ends. As DNA, the CDR3 is TGCGCCAGCAGCCCGACCGGGAGTCTTAATGAAAAACTGTTTTTT. Protein sequence: CASSPTGSLNEKLFF.

This clonotype was counted a few times. J is TRBJ1-5 and V is TRBV12-3 or TRBV12-4; 8 bases fit TRBD1. V was clipped by 3 bases and J by 5 bases; unmatched bases: 12. This CDR3 comprises 17 residues. Written as DNA, the CDR3 is TGTGCCAGCAGTTTTGGGGCCGACAGGGGTTACGATCAGCCCCAGCATTTT. It encodes CASSFGADRGYDQPQHF.

This sequence joins TRBV2 and TRBJ2-4; D is tentatively TRBD1 or TRBD2 (5 bases each). Looked up from germline, CDR1 is SNHLY and CDR2 is FYNNEI. Trimming cost V 7 bases and J 5 bases, with 12 bases left between them. This CDR3 comprises 13 residues. CDR3 amino acids: CASNGAAQNIQYF. CDR3 bases: TGTGCCAGCAACGGGGCAGCTCAAAACATTCAGTACTTC.

V usage is TRBV12-3 or TRBV12-4 and J usage is TRBJ2-7; TRBD1 matches at 9 bases. After removal of 5 bases from V and 1 base from J, the junction contained 9 bases not matched to a gene. This CDR3 is 16 amino acids long. CDR3 sequence (DNA): TGTGCCAGCAGTCCCTCCGGGACAGGGCCTTCCTACGAGCAGTACTTC. It translates to CASSPSGTGPSYEQYF.

This chain uses TRBV13 with TRBJ2-1; possible D gene TRBD2, 5 bases. CDR1 is PRHDT and CDR2 is FYEKMQ in the germline V gene (reference sequence). The CDR3 contains 15 residues. Trimming took off 4 bases at V and 1 base at J, with 11 bases between the two ends. In DNA, the CDR3 is TGTGCCAGCAGCTCCCAACCGGGGTCCTACAATGAGCAGTTCTTC. Translating it yields CASSSQPGSYNEQFF. Full variable domain (remainder filled in from reference TRBV13 and TRBJ2-1): AAGVIQSPRHLIKEKRETATLKCYPIPRHDTVYWYQQGPGQDPQFLISFYEKMQSDKGSIPDRFSAQQFSDYHSELNMSSLELGDSALYFCASSSQPGSYNEQFFGPGTRLTVL.

This clonotype appeared many times. The chain has TRBV27 and TRBJ2-1; 10 nucleotides agree with TRBD2. CDR1 and CDR2 (germline): MNHEY, SMNVEV (reference sequence). This CDR3 has 13 amino acids. Trimming took 5 bases from V and 9 from J; bases not matched to a gene: 4. In DNA form, the CDR3 reads TGTGCCAGCAGTCCCCGACTAGCGGGTGAGCAGTTCTTC. Amino acid sequence: CASSPRLAGEQFF.

The CDR3 region is CASSALGRNTEAFF. The CDR3 DNA reads as TGTGCCAGCAGTGCCCTGGGGCGGAACACTGAAGCTTTCTTT. The rearrangement links TRBV6-1 to TRBJ1-1, with D perhaps TRBD1 (5 bases). Deletions cut 4 bases from V and 1 base from J, with 10 bases between. Germline lookup yields CDR1 MNHNS and CDR2 SASEGT. The CDR3 covers 14 residues.

The sample holds a few counts of this clonotype. V is TRBV7-9 and J is TRBJ2-7; unclear D gene. The CDR3 runs to 15 residues. Trimming left V 2 bases short and J 2 bases short, with 13 bases between. CDR1 and CDR2 (germline): SEHNR, FQNEAQ (reference sequence). CDR3 DNA sequence: TGTGCCAGCAGCTTATCTGGTGGACGGGCCTACGAGCAGTACTTC. Its protein product is CASSLSGGRAYEQYF. Full variable domain (rest looked up from reference TRBV7-9 and TRBJ2-7): DTGVSQNPRHKITKRGQNVTFRCDPISEHNRLYWYRQTLGQGPEFLTYFQNEAQLEKSRLLSDRFSAERPKGSFSTLEIQRTEQGDSAMYLCASSLSGGRAYEQYFGPGTRLTVT.

In this sample, this clonotype turned up a few times. J is TRBJ2-3 and V is TRBV7-2; 7 bases fit TRBD2. V lost 3 bases, J lost 1 base, and 4 bases stayed unmatched. This CDR3 comprises 15 residues. From germline, CDR1 is SGHTA and CDR2 FQGNSA. The CDR3 DNA reads TGTGCCAGCAGCTTTCTTACTAGCGGCACAGATACGCAGTATTTT. Its protein is CASSFLTSGTDTQYF.

This clonotype has ten or more counts. The chain employs TRBV20-1 and TRBJ2-1; the D is unclear. Germline values: CDR1 DFQATT, CDR2 SNEGSKA (reference sequence). This CDR3 is built from 12 residues. V shed 6 bases and J shed 14 bases, with 20 bases lying between them. This CDR3 is CSASLDTKKKFF. In nucleotides, the CDR3 is TGCAGTGCCAGTTTAGACACTAAGAAGAAGTTCTTC.

V and J are TRBV7-2 and TRBJ2-3, with TRBD2 identical over 14 bases. This CDR3 spans 17 amino acids. Trimming removed 5 bases from V and 5 bases from J; junction bases left unmatched: 9. Germline V CDR1 and CDR2: SGHTA, FQGNSA. The CDR3 sequence: CASSPTAGTSGRDTQYF. CDR3 nucleotide sequence: TGTGCCAGCAGCCCAACGGCCGGGACTAGCGGGAGAGATACGCAGTATTTT.